These T cell receptor beta chains were read from a single sample in a study of shared clonotypes between healthy human individuals. Profiling relied on immunoSEQ multiplex PCR, and the TCRdb table lists in-frame clones only, not all of them. The table includes 2.5 million or so clones, around nine tenths detected once. The sequenced sample was naive CD4+ T cells sorted from blood. The origin of the receptors is a man aged 18 to 35 in good health. CDR3s include the opening cysteine and the closing phenylalanine or tryptophan. Not all rows give a size; the values are once, few, many and, for expanded clones, a class.

V: TRBV6-1; size: once; J: TRBJ1-1; CDR3: CASPKDRNTEAFF
V: TRBV5-6; size: -; J: TRBJ1-2; CDR3: CASSLGEGANYGYTF
V: TRBV19; size: -; J: TRBJ2-3; CDR3: CASSVGHTDTQYF
V: TRBV12-5; size: -; J: TRBJ1-4; CDR3: CASGSNLGGAVEKLFF
V: TRBV6-6; size: once; J: TRBJ1-6; CDR3: CASRNSGGNSPLHF
V: TRBV30; size: -; J: TRBJ2-3; CDR3: CAWSVAGVDTQYF
V: TRBV9; size: -; J: TRBJ2-3; CDR3: CASSVGAGQGADTQYF
V: TRBV5-1; size: -; J: TRBJ2-5; CDR3: CASRRDSGGLGTQYF
V: TRBV9; size: once; J: TRBJ2-6; CDR3: CASGSGAGANVLTF
V: TRBV6-1; size: -; J: TRBJ1-2; CDR3: CASSRTGDYGYTF
V: TRBV2; size: -; J: TRBJ1-2; CDR3: CASSEMEYGYTF
V: TRBV18; size: -; J: TRBJ1-5; CDR3: CASSPLGTGSNQPQHF
V: TRBV7-2; size: -; J: TRBJ2-3; CDR3: CASSLAGGLADTQYF
V: TRBV5-4; size: -; J: TRBJ1-1; CDR3: CASSPGQENTEAFF
V: TRBV2; size: few; J: TRBJ1-6; CDR3: CASSGTGHYSPLHF
V: TRBV6-5; size: -; J: TRBJ2-7; CDR3: CASRRDGRVYEQYF
V: TRBV2; size: -; J: TRBJ2-3; CDR3: CASSVGTDTQYF